This T cell receptor (beta chain) is drawn from a study of patients and donors after allogeneic stem cell transplantation. The CDR3 runs to 13 residues. Looked up from germline, CDR1 is SGDLS and CDR2 is YYNGEE. Between the trimmed V and J ends, which lost 2 bases and 5 bases, there was a span of 10 bases. TCRdb re-derived calls from the RT-PCR reads in MiXCR, one entry per CDR3 protein. Among 150,000 to 250,000 distinct CDR3 sequences listed, about 40% were seen once. The source is a human donor who was either an allogeneic HSCT recipient or a stem cell or donor lymphocyte infusion donor (not recorded which). It is not recorded whose cells these are; they may come from a transplant donor. The specimen was blood, either unsorted or a sorted T cell fraction (not recorded which). The gene calls are TRBV9 and TRBJ1-1; D call uncertain. The chain's CDR3 is CASSVGPGTEAFF. DNA of the CDR3: TGTGCCAGCAGCGTCGGTCCCGGGACTGAAGCTTTCTTT. Filled out from reference TRBV9 and TRBJ1-1, the complete variable domain reads DSGVTQTPKHLITATGQRVTLRCSPRSGDLSVYWYQQSLDQGLQFLIQYYNGEERAKGNILERFSAQQFPDLHSELNLSSLELGDSALYFCASSVGPGTEAFFGQGTRLTVV.